Shown below are 20 T cell receptor beta chains from a single sample sequenced in a study of CD8+ T cells in alopecia areata. As to treatment: oral pan-JAK inhibitor, 5-10 mg twice daily. As the sequencing template, cDNA was produced by extracting RNA and reverse transcribing it. Only in-frame clones appear in the TCRdb table, and some are missing; sequencing was by immunoSEQ multiplex PCR. The sample consists of 35,000 to 50,000 clones, about 71% of them appearing once. The source material was CD8+ T cells sorted from blood, sampled at week 4, from a patient treated with tofacitinib. The source of these receptors is a human donor with alopecia areata.

V and J are TRBV6-4 and TRBJ2-3, with TRBD2 matching over 11 bases. Germline CDR1 and CDR2: MRHNA and SNTAGT. The J segment lost 6 bases and the V segment lost 0 bases, leaving 2 bases of the junction unmatched. This CDR3 contains 15 residues. CDR3 in amino acids: CASSDSSGGADTQYF. The DNA for the CDR3 is TGTGCCAGCAGTGACTCTAGCGGGGGGGCCGATACGCAGTATTTT.

Notes on this clone: Within the sample, other DNA sequences also encode this same CDR3. This chain uses TRBV7-2 with TRBJ2-7, with TRBD1 matching over 9 bases. V lost 4 bases and J lost 2; bases outside the gene matches: 3. The germline gives CDR1 SGHTA, CDR2 FQGNSA. The CDR3 length is 14 residues. CDR3 protein: CASSSGTGPYEQYF. Written as DNA, the CDR3 is TGTGCCAGCAGCTCAGGGACAGGGCCCTACGAGCAGTACTTC.

The chain has TRBV29-1 and TRBJ2-1; a weak D match, TRBD2 (7 bases). The CDR3 is made up of 13 amino acids. Germline V gene lookup returns CDR1 SQVTM and CDR2 ANQGSEA. Trimming removed 3 bases at V and 5 bases at J, with 11 bases between. CDR3 sequence: CSVEGGGHNEQFF. CDR3 in DNA: TGCAGCGTTGAGGGCGGGGGCCACAATGAGCAGTTCTTC.

The chain combines TRBV4-1 with TRBJ2-7; possible D gene TRBD2, 5 bases. V dropped 4 bases and J dropped 2 bases, with 9 bases sitting between them. Germline V gene lookup returns CDR1 MGHRA and CDR2 YSYEKL. The CDR3 loop spans 13 amino acids. CDR3 coding DNA: TGCGCCAGCAGCCCGGACTTCACCTACGAGCAGTACTTC. It codes for CASSPDFTYEQYF.

This clone was counted a single time. The chain recombines TRBV28 with TRBJ2-5, with D uncertain. CDR1 and CDR2 (germline): MDHEN, SYDVKM. Trimming removed 2 bases from V and 3 bases from J, with 7 bases in between. CDR3 length equals 13 residues. The CDR3 loop reads CASSLVFKETQYF. The CDR3 coding sequence is TGTGCCAGCAGTTTAGTTTTCAAAGAGACCCAGTACTTC.

This clone was detected only a few times. This chain links TRBV7-8 with TRBJ1-2; maybe TRBD1 (6 bases). CDR3 size: 15 residues. V was pared by 1 base and J by 4 bases, with 13 bases between. The germline gives CDR1 SGHVS, CDR2 FQNEAQ. The CDR3 DNA is TGTGCCAGCAGCTTAGGTCAGGACAGCGCCTATGGCTACACCTTC. Amino acid sequence: CASSLGQDSAYGYTF. The whole variable domain, filled in from reference TRBV7-8 and TRBJ1-2, reads GAGVSQSPRYKVAKRGQDVALRCDPISGHVSLFWYQQALGQGPEFLTYFQNEAQLDKSGLPSDRFFAERPEGSVSTLKIQRTQQEDSAVYLCASSLGQDSAYGYTFGSGTRLTVV.

This chain uses TRBV7-8 with TRBJ1-4, with D perhaps matching TRBD1 (5 bases). V lost 2 bases to trimming and J lost 4 bases, with 14 bases between them. The germline CDR1 and CDR2 sequences are SGHVS and FQNEAQ. The CDR3 has 16 residues. The CDR3 loop is CASSLRSDSNNEKLFF. CDR3 nucleotides: TGTGCCAGCAGCTTAAGATCCGACAGTAATAATGAAAAACTGTTTTTT.

This clone was seen more than once but under ten times. The chain recombines TRBV29-1 with TRBJ1-2; tentatively, D is TRBD1 (5 bases). V lost 6 bases and J lost 3, with 11 bases in between. In germline, CDR1 is SQVTM, CDR2 ANQGSEA. There are 12 residues in the CDR3. In DNA, the CDR3 is TGCAGCGTCGGCAGGGATTACTATGGCTACACCTTC. This translates into CSVGRDYYGYTF.

V is TRBV4-1 and J is TRBJ2-7; D gene uncertain. The germline gives CDR1 MGHRA, CDR2 YSYEKL. There are 14 residues in the CDR3. Deletions cut 1 base from V and 0 bases from J, with 7 bases between. CDR3 region: CASSQVGNSYEQYF. The DNA of the CDR3 is TGCGCCAGCAGCCAAGTTGGGAACTCCTACGAGCAGTACTTC.

The rearrangement links TRBV29-1 to TRBJ1-1; D may be TRBD1 (5 bases). V dropped 0 bases and J dropped 4 bases, with 12 bases sitting between them. The CDR3 covers 14 residues. The germline V gene has CDR1 SQVTM and CDR2 ANQGSEA. The CDR3 DNA is TGCAGCGTTGAAGATCGCAGGGCGGGCACTGAAGCTTTCTTT. Amino acid sequence: CSVEDRRAGTEAFF.

J is TRBJ2-7 and V is TRBV5-6; no clear D. The CDR3 consists of 13 residues. V was shortened by 4 bases and J by 10 bases, with 18 bases between the two germline ends. Germline lookup yields CDR1 SGHDT and CDR2 YYEEEE. CDR3 nucleotide sequence: TGTGCCAGCAGCGTAGATATTAGGCAGGCACAGTACTTC. Translation: CASSVDIRQAQYF.

The chain couples TRBV27 to TRBJ1-4; D gene unclear. CDR3 length: 14 amino acids. CDR1 and CDR2 (germline): MNHEY, SMNVEV (reference sequence). The V end lost 10 bases, the J end lost 2 bases, and 14 bases lay between the germline ends. The CDR3 sequence: CATSWSGTNEKLFF. Here the CDR3 DNA reads TGTGCCACGAGCTGGAGCGGGACTAATGAAAAACTGTTTTTT.

The chain uses TRBV4-3 and TRBJ1-1; 8 positions match TRBD1. The V gene end was trimmed by 0 bases and the J gene end by 4 bases; junction bases not matched to a gene: 4. From germline, CDR1 is LGHNA and CDR2 YSLEER. The CDR3 totals 15 residues. The CDR3 DNA reads as TGCGCCAGCAGCCAAGATAGACAGGGGAGCACTGAAGCTTTCTTT. Residues: CASSQDRQGSTEAFF.

This sequence joins TRBV1 and TRBJ1-6. TRBV1 is labeled a pseudogene. This CDR3 comprises 12 residues. In nucleotides, the CDR3 is TGCACCAGCAGCACCCGGAATTCACCCCTCCACTTT. Translating gives CTSSTRNSPLHF.

This clone was picked up a small number of times. The chain has TRBV29-1 and TRBJ1-1; D is possibly TRBD1 (5 bases). The CDR3 is 12 amino acids. Trimming shortened V by 8 bases and J by 0 bases, and 10 bases separated the two germline ends. Looked up from germline, CDR1 is SQVTM and CDR2 is ANQGSEA. This CDR3 reads CSYGTVNTEAFF. CDR3 coding DNA: TGCAGCTACGGGACGGTGAACACTGAAGCTTTCTTT.

This rearrangement joins TRBV23-1 to TRBJ1-2; the D is unclear. TRBV23-1 is classed as an ORF, of uncertain function. The CDR3 runs to 14 residues. The V and J ends lost 8 bases and 2 bases respectively, with 15 bases between them. The CDR3 loop reads CASPAPRGNYGYTF. The CDR3 DNA is TGCGCCAGCCCCGCCCCCCGAGGGAACTATGGCTACACCTTC.

The V and J genes are TRBV5-4 and TRBJ1-2, with 9 nucleotides matching TRBD1. The CDR3 contains 15 residues. Germline V gives CDR1 SGHNT, CDR2 YYREEE (reference sequence). V was pared by 4 bases and J by 4 bases, with 8 bases of the junction left unmatched. DNA for the CDR3: TGTGCCAGCAGCCCCCGGGACAGGGTTGCCTATGGCTACACCTTC. This encodes CASSPRDRVAYGYTF.

This clone has only a few counts. The gene calls are TRBV30 and TRBJ2-7, with no clear D. V was cut by 5 bases and J by 0 bases, with 11 bases left in between. The CDR3 contains 13 residues. Germline V CDR1 and CDR2: GTSNPN, SVGIG (reference sequence). The CDR3 nucleotides are TGTGCCTGGGGCACTGGTTACTCCTACGAGCAGTACTTC. Translated, it gives CAWGTGYSYEQYF.

The rearrangement uses TRBV2 and TRBJ2-1; 16 bases align to TRBD2. The CDR3 loop spans 15 amino acids. V shed 0 bases, J shed 15 bases, and the junction held 5 bases outside the gene matches. CDR1 is SNHLY and CDR2 is FYNNEI in the germline V gene. The CDR3 coding sequence is TGTGCCAGCAGTGAAGCTGGGACTAGCGGGGGGGTGTGGTTCTTC. It translates to CASSEAGTSGGVWFF.

This chain's CDR3 is CSVSGLLPTYNEQFF. In DNA, the CDR3 is TGCAGCGTGTCAGGACTACTACCCACCTACAATGAGCAGTTCTTC. V gene TRBV29-1 combines with J gene TRBJ2-1; tentatively, D is TRBD2 (6 bases). Germline CDR1 reads SQVTM; CDR2 reads ANQGSEA. The CDR3 length is 15 residues. V was cut by 6 bases and J by 2 bases, with 17 bases left in between.